This entry concerns a single T cell receptor (beta chain). This clonotype was seen repeatedly, ten times or more. The antigen it binds to is not known. Base qualities were left out, and no much larger clone turns up one base away. The sample is drawn from a study of low-dose radiotherapy and immunotherapy resistance in tumors (dated by TCRdb to 2022 to 2024). Study-level background: Patients in Cohort 1 were given 0.5 Gy per fraction every 2 weeks, and the prescribed total PTV dose was 6.5 Gy. For Cohort 2, the dose was 1 Gy per fraction given every two weeks, adding up to 13 Gy in total across 26 weeks. Nivolumab and ipilimumab were both given intravenously, with nivolumab at a 240 mg flat dose every two weeks and ipilimumab at 1 mg/kg every six weeks. Every two weeks, patients got intravenous cyclophosphamide at 200 mg/m2, given one day ahead of each radiation and immunotherapy administration. Starting on cycle 1 day 1, patients took 300 mg of aspirin by mouth once daily for four cycles. Trial participants were not randomized into treatment groups. Eight patients were included in the translational analysis: three from the first dose cohort and the first five from the second dose cohort.

The time point label, read with the paper, signifies: before trial treatment. Donors were enrolled in RACIN, a single-arm phase I dose-escalation trial in which nivolumab, ipilimumab, aspirin, low-dose cyclophosphamide and low-dose radiotherapy were combined. Eligible patients had advanced, TIL-negative solid tumors. Superscript III and a set of TRAV- and TRBV-specific primers were used to synthesize first-strand cDNA, so that both TCRalpha and TCRbeta chains were covered. A roughly 19-cycle PCR with Phusion amplified the TCRs, pairing a constant-region primer with the adapter that was attached to the V primers. Isolated mRNA was amplified with the MessageAmp II aRNA Amplification Kit, using an approximately 15-hour in vitro transcription at 37°C. The Dynabeads mRNA DIRECT Purification Kit was used to isolate the mRNA for TCR sequencing. Indexed Illumina adapters were added in a second Phusion PCR of roughly 27 cycles, and the PCR products were purified with AMPure XP beads. TCRalpha and TCRbeta libraries were deep-sequenced on an Illumina MiniSeq instrument. The paper's data handling went like this. Custom Perl scripts pooled TCR sequences encoding the same protein, removed out-of-frame sequences and computed each clonotype's abundance. TCR sequences supported by only a single read were excluded from analysis. Repertoire metrics included Shannon entropy, Gini index, clonality, richness, and frequency of TCRs shared between repertoires. TCRdb cleaned the public reads at Q25 with fastp, built clones with MiXCR and kept in-frame beta chains. Merged by CDR3 protein, the rows form single entries marked with the most common genes and DNA. The V and J calls and clone size come from TCRdb's table, not from the authors' own analysis. This sample holds 80,000 to 95,000 distinct CDR3 sequences; more than 8% were observed only once. The ten largest account for about 1% of the sample.

This clonotype originated in a male donor with prostate cancer. The sample here was PBMCs, taken before treatment.

The nucleotide sequence reads TGTGCCAGCAGTTTAGGGGGAACCTATCAGCCCCAGCATTTT. Its translation reads: CASSLGGTYQPQHF. The sequence links TRBV28 to TRBJ1-5; TRBD1 is a weak D gene call, 5 bases matching. A distance of 10 bases separates the germline ends of V and J, which lose 2 bases and 5 bases respectively. Sequences MDHEN (CDR1) and SYDVKM (CDR2) are obtained from the germline V gene. Spanning cysteine to phenylalanine, the CDR3 consists of 14 amino acids. Here the CDR3 DNA is all that survives: 42 bases in frame from base 1.